The rows below give T cell receptor beta chains drawn from one sample of a study of T cell repertoires in cytomegalovirus infection. TCRdb fed the reads into MiXCR, producing one record per CDR3 protein. The table includes 300,000 or so distinct CDR3 sequences, under 30% detected once. The sequenced material came from PBMCs. These receptors were taken from a human donor in good health (CMV status not recorded). Some clones in this sample may be carry-over from other donors' samples. CDR3s include the opening cysteine and the closing phenylalanine or tryptophan. The order of the fields is CDR3 DNA, CDR3 protein, V gene, clone size, J gene, D gene. The D gene is left open where the match is weak. Clone size appears in some rows only: once, few, many, or a class for an expanded clone.

DNA: TGTGCCAGCAGCCTAATTGGACAGTCCTACAATGAGCAGTTCTTC
CDR3: CASSLIGQSYNEQFF
V: TRBV14
size: NA
J: TRBJ2-1
D: NA

DNA: TGTGCCAGCAGCTGGGGGCTGGACAGGGGGTCAGATACGCAGTATTTT
CDR3: CASSWGLDRGSDTQYF
V: TRBV7-2
size: many
J: TRBJ2-3
D: TRBD1

DNA: TGTGCCAGCAGCTCCAACAGGGTAACTAATGAAAAACTGTTTTTT
CDR3: CASSSNRVTNEKLFF
V: TRBV5-6
size: NA
J: TRBJ1-4
D: NA

DNA: TGTGCCAGCAGCTTAGGGAGCCTCTACGAGCAGTACTTC
CDR3: CASSLGSLYEQYF
V: TRBV11-2
size: NA
J: TRBJ2-7
D: NA

DNA: TGTGCCAGCAGCCGGGAACCAACTAATGAAAAACTGTTTTTT
CDR3: CASSREPTNEKLFF
V: TRBV7-2
size: few
J: TRBJ1-4
D: NA

DNA: TGTGCCAGCAGTTACAACATAGCGGGAGGTCTCTACGAGCAGTACTTC
CDR3: CASSYNIAGGLYEQYF
V: TRBV6-2/TRBV6-3
size: many
J: TRBJ2-7
D: TRBD2

DNA: TGTGCCAGCAGCGGGGGACTAGCGGGCTTAGAGACCCAGTACTTC
CDR3: CASSGGLAGLETQYF
V: TRBV7-2
size: many
J: TRBJ2-5
D: TRBD2

DNA: TGTGCCAGCAGCTTAGATATCGGGACCCAGTACTTC
CDR3: CASSLDIGTQYF
V: TRBV11-2
size: NA
J: TRBJ2-5
D: NA

DNA: TGTGCCAGCAGCTTAGGGCCAGGGGGAAACAATGAGCAGTTCTTC
CDR3: CASSLGPGGNNEQFF
V: TRBV7-3
size: few
J: TRBJ2-1
D: TRBD1

DNA: TGTGCCAGCAATCTACTCTCTGGAAACACCATATATTTT
CDR3: CASNLLSGNTIYF
V: TRBV2
size: NA
J: TRBJ1-3
D: NA

DNA: TGCAGTGCTCGAGCGACAGCAACTAATGAAAAACTGTTTTTT
CDR3: CSARATATNEKLFF
V: TRBV20-1
size: NA
J: TRBJ1-4
D: NA

DNA: TGCAGCGTTGGCAAAGGACAGGGAGGCGAGCAGTACTTC
CDR3: CSVGKGQGGEQYF
V: TRBV29-1
size: few
J: TRBJ2-7
D: TRBD1

DNA: TGTGCCACCAGTGATCCTCGACCGCCCTACAATGAGCAGTTCTTC
CDR3: CATSDPRPPYNEQFF
V: TRBV24-1
size: NA
J: TRBJ2-1
D: NA

DNA: TGTGCCAGCTCACCACCGGACAGGGTAGGGGATGGCTACACCTTC
CDR3: CASSPPDRVGDGYTF
V: TRBV18
size: NA
J: TRBJ1-2
D: TRBD1

DNA: TGTGCCAGCAGCACTAGCGGGACAAACGATGAGCAGTTCTTC
CDR3: CASSTSGTNDEQFF
V: TRBV28
size: many
J: TRBJ2-1
D: TRBD2

DNA: TGTGCCAGCAGCCCTCCGCCCTCCTTCACAGATACGCAGTATTTT
CDR3: CASSPPPSFTDTQYF
V: TRBV9
size: once
J: TRBJ2-3
D: NA

DNA: TGCAGCGTTGAAAGGAGCCGGGGCTCTTCGGGTGAGCAGTTCTTC
CDR3: CSVERSRGSSGEQFF
V: TRBV29-1
size: NA
J: TRBJ2-1
D: NA

DNA: TGTGCCAGCAGCCCCCGTTGGGTAGAGACCCAGTACTTC
CDR3: CASSPRWVETQYF
V: TRBV7-8
size: many
J: TRBJ2-5
D: NA

DNA: TGTGCCAGCAGCTTGTCCGGCTGGGGTGAGCAGTTCTTC
CDR3: CASSLSGWGEQFF
V: TRBV5-4
size: few
J: TRBJ2-1
D: NA

DNA: TGTGCCAGCAGTACCCAGGGGATTAATGAAAAACTGTTTTTT
CDR3: CASSTQGINEKLFF
V: TRBV2
size: once
J: TRBJ1-4
D: NA

DNA: TGTGCCACAGTTTCGGACGGCACCCGGGAGACCCAGTACTTC
CDR3: CATVSDGTRETQYF
V: TRBV19
size: NA
J: TRBJ2-5
D: NA

DNA: TGTGCCAGCAGCTTGCTACAGGGTCGCACTGAAGCTTTCTTT
CDR3: CASSLLQGRTEAFF
V: TRBV7-2
size: many
J: TRBJ1-1
D: NA

DNA: TGTGCCACCGCTTATGCACAGGGCTTTGGCTACACCTTC
CDR3: CATAYAQGFGYTF
V: TRBV19
size: few
J: TRBJ1-2
D: NA

DNA: TGTGCCAGCAGTTCAGGAGGGGTATATTCACCCCTCCACTTT
CDR3: CASSSGGVYSPLHF
V: TRBV12-3/TRBV12-4
size: NA
J: TRBJ1-6
D: NA

DNA: TGTGCCAGCAGCCTTAGACAGCAACAGCCCCAGCATTTT
CDR3: CASSLRQQQPQHF
V: TRBV7-2
size: many
J: TRBJ1-5
D: NA

DNA: TGTGCCAGTAGTACCCCAGGCAGAGAACTAGCCAAAAACATTCAGTACTTC
CDR3: CASSTPGRELAKNIQYF
V: TRBV19
size: few
J: TRBJ2-4
D: NA

DNA: TGTGCCAGCAAAGGCTCATACAATGAGCAGTTCTTC
CDR3: CASKGSYNEQFF
V: TRBV28
size: NA
J: TRBJ2-1
D: NA

DNA: TGTGCCAGCAGCCACGACACAGGGAGGGGCACTGAAGCTTTCTTT
CDR3: CASSHDTGRGTEAFF
V: TRBV11-1
size: few
J: TRBJ1-1
D: NA

DNA: TGTGCCAGCAGCTTGACAGCCGAAGCCTCGGCACAGTACTTC
CDR3: CASSLTAEASAQYF
V: TRBV7-6
size: many
J: TRBJ2-7
D: NA

DNA: TGTGCCAGCAGCTTATTGGGCGGGAGGGTAGGTCGGAATGAGCAGTTCTTC
CDR3: CASSLLGGRVGRNEQFF
V: TRBV11-2
size: NA
J: TRBJ2-1
D: TRBD2

DNA: TGTGCCAGCAGCCGATACACCGGGGAGCTGTTTTTT
CDR3: CASSRYTGELFF
V: TRBV7-2
size: many
J: TRBJ2-2
D: NA

DNA: TGCGCCAGCAGCTTCTCAATGACTAGCGGGATATCCCATGAGCAGTTCTTC
CDR3: CASSFSMTSGISHEQFF
V: TRBV5-1
size: NA
J: TRBJ2-1
D: TRBD2

DNA: TGTGCCAGCAGGCCTGCGGTAACCTGGGAGCTGTTTTTT
CDR3: CASRPAVTWELFF
V: TRBV27
size: NA
J: TRBJ2-2
D: NA

DNA: TGTGCCAGCAGTGAGTTCAGGGGAGGTCAGCCCCAGCATTTT
CDR3: CASSEFRGGQPQHF
V: TRBV28
size: NA
J: TRBJ1-5
D: NA

DNA: TGTGCCAGCAGGGGACCGGACAGGGACCAGCCCCAGCATTTT
CDR3: CASRGPDRDQPQHF
V: TRBV28
size: many
J: TRBJ1-5
D: TRBD1

DNA: TGTGCCAGCACCCCCGGTGGGGGGTGGAATACGCAGTATTTT
CDR3: CASTPGGGWNTQYF
V: TRBV7-2
size: few
J: TRBJ2-3
D: NA

DNA: TGTGCCAGCAGTTTACAGGGTAGGCGCTACGAGCAGTACTTC
CDR3: CASSLQGRRYEQYF
V: TRBV28
size: NA
J: TRBJ2-7
D: NA

DNA: TGTGCCAGCAGCCACGCGCGGGGGAACACAGATACGCAGTATTTT
CDR3: CASSHARGNTDTQYF
V: TRBV7-3
size: NA
J: TRBJ2-3
D: TRBD2

DNA: TGCAGTGCTAGAGAAATGGGGCTATACACAGATACGCAGTATTTT
CDR3: CSAREMGLYTDTQYF
V: TRBV20-1
size: many
J: TRBJ2-3
D: NA

DNA: TGCAGTGCTAGAGATCGTAGGGTGAACACTGAAGCTTTCTTT
CDR3: CSARDRRVNTEAFF
V: TRBV20-1
size: NA
J: TRBJ1-1
D: NA

DNA: TGCAGTGCTAGGGGACGTGGATTCCAAGAGACCCAGTACTTC
CDR3: CSARGRGFQETQYF
V: TRBV20-1
size: NA
J: TRBJ2-5
D: NA

DNA: TGTGCCAGCAGGGTGGCCATTTCACCCCTCCACTTT
CDR3: CASRVAISPLHF
V: TRBV7-2
size: NA
J: TRBJ1-6
D: NA